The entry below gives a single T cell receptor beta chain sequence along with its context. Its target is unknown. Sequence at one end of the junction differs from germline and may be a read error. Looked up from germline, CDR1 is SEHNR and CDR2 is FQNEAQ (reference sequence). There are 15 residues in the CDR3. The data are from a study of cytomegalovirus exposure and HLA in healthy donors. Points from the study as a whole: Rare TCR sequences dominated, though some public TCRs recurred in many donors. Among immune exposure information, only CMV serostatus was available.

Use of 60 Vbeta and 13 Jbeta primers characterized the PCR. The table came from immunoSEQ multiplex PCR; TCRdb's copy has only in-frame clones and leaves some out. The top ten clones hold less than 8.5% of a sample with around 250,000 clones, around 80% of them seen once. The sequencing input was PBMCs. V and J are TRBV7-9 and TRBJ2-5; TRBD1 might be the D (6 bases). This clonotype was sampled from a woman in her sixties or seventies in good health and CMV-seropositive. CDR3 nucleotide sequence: TGTGTCAGCAGCTTGGGACAAGGGTCGCAAGAGACCCAGTACTTC. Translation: CVSSLGQGSQETQYF.